The 3 T cell receptor beta chains below all came from one sample that was sequenced in a study of beta chain features in type 1 diabetes. TCRB transcripts that were expressed got sequenced, as all of the isolated RNA had been reverse transcribed. TCRdb's table, derived via immunoSEQ multiplex PCR, lists solely in-frame clones and lacks some. The top ten clones hold roughly 0.015% of a sample with a few hundred thousand clones, approximately 15% of them seen once. Whole-study results and caveats: Shorter TCRB CDR3s, moderately but significantly so, marked every one of the four CD4+ subsets in Type 1 diabetes patients.

The antigens of these receptors remain unknown. The sample taken for sequencing was naive CD4+ T cells from blood. The receptors originated from a man aged 18 to 29 with type 1 diabetes.

V and J are TRBV30 and TRBJ1-3, with unresolved D. The V and J ends lost 2 bases and 3 bases respectively, with 14 bases between them. The length of the CDR3 is 15 residues. Germline values: CDR1 GTSNPN, CDR2 SVGIG (reference sequence). The CDR3 DNA reads TGTGCCTGGAGTTCAATCCGAAGACTTGGAAACACCATATATTTT. This encodes CAWSSIRRLGNTIYF.

This clone was seen only a few times. This chain links TRBV9 with TRBJ2-1; D is unresolved. The CDR3 sequence is 16 residues long. Germline V gene sequence: CDR1 SGDLS, CDR2 YYNGEE. V was shortened by 1 base and J by 3 bases, with 14 bases between the two germline ends. The chain's CDR3 is CASSVLSIPNYNEQFF. The CDR3 nucleotides read TGTGCCAGCAGCGTATTGTCTATCCCGAACTACAATGAGCAGTTCTTC. Using reference TRBV9 and TRBJ2-1 for the parts outside the CDR3, the full variable domain is DSGVTQTPKHLITATGQRVTLRCSPRSGDLSVYWYQQSLDQGLQFLIQYYNGEERAKGNILERFSAQQFPDLHSELNLSSLELGDSALYFCASSVLSIPNYNEQFFGPGTRLTVL.

This clone has a handful of counts. The CDR3: CASSQADTQYF. The CDR3 region has the DNA TGTGCCAGCAGCCAAGCGGATACGCAGTATTTT. The chain combines TRBV4-2 with TRBJ2-3; D gene ambiguous. V lost 1 base and J 6 bases, leaving 2 bases between the germline ends. The germline V gene encodes CDR1 LGHNA and CDR2 YNFKEQ. This CDR3 spans 11 amino acids.